The clone carrying this T cell receptor beta chain was detected ten times or more. Multiplex PCR with BIOMED2 TRB-A/B primer pools amplified TRB rearrangements. TCRdb recomputed calls from the multiplex PCR reads with MiXCR, one row per CDR3 protein. Of about 8,400 distinct CDR3 sequences in the sample, roughly 26% were seen once. TRB was amplified from approximately 250-480 ng of blood genomic DNA. This sample stems from a study of T and B cells in COVID-19 patients. Trimming stripped 6 bases from V and 5 bases from J, with 10 bases between. The CDR3 length is 13 residues. Per germline, CDR1 MNHEY and CDR2 SMNVEV (reference sequence).

J is TRBJ1-4 and V is TRBV27; unclear D gene. Sequenced material: blood. The sequence was collected from a human donor who had recovered from COVID-19. The CDR3 region is CASRRRENEKLFF. The DNA of the CDR3 is TGTGCCAGCAGACGCCGGGAAAATGAAAAACTGTTTTTT.